The rows below give T cell receptor beta chains drawn from one sample of a study of blood T cells in healthy people across ages. MiXCR, applied by TCRdb to the 5' RACE reads, yields one record per CDR3 protein. Counted here are approximately 800,000 distinct CDR3 sequences, around 50% occurring once; the ten biggest clones make up about a quarter. The sample was blood. The receptors derive from a man in his forties in good health. Both conserved end residues are part of each CDR3. The order of the fields is J gene, V gene, clone size, CDR3 protein. Clone size is shown for a subset of rows, as once, few, many or a class of expanded clone.

j_call: TRBJ2-3; v_call: TRBV9; clone_size: few; cdr3_aa: CASSVAGINTDTQYF
j_call: TRBJ2-1; v_call: TRBV4-3; clone_size: NA; cdr3_aa: CASSQVGPGQLPYNEQFF
j_call: TRBJ1-5; v_call: TRBV6-2/TRBV6-3; clone_size: NA; cdr3_aa: CASSSGGLGNQPQHF
j_call: TRBJ1-5; v_call: TRBV20-1; clone_size: NA; cdr3_aa: CSADRDSNQPQHF
j_call: TRBJ2-1; v_call: TRBV4-3; clone_size: NA; cdr3_aa: CASSQDARREQFF
j_call: NA; v_call: TRBV9; clone_size: few; cdr3_aa: CASSAGTYGSEQYF
j_call: TRBJ2-1; v_call: TRBV27; clone_size: NA; cdr3_aa: CASSLAVSSGRRVEQFF
j_call: TRBJ2-7; v_call: TRBV7-9; clone_size: few; cdr3_aa: CASSSGGGTGYEQYF
j_call: TRBJ2-7; v_call: TRBV11-3; clone_size: few; cdr3_aa: CASSSRKGLAGENPYEQYF
j_call: TRBJ2-1; v_call: TRBV29-1; clone_size: few; cdr3_aa: CSPRVASNEQFF
j_call: TRBJ2-3; v_call: TRBV29-1; clone_size: few; cdr3_aa: CSGLGRSTDTQYF
j_call: TRBJ2-5; v_call: TRBV2; clone_size: NA; cdr3_aa: CASSEGAGAQETQYF
j_call: TRBJ2-6; v_call: TRBV7-2; clone_size: few; cdr3_aa: CASSSRTGRSGANVLTF
j_call: TRBJ2-7; v_call: TRBV6-5; clone_size: NA; cdr3_aa: CASSFSLASREQYF
j_call: TRBJ2-3; v_call: TRBV6-5; clone_size: NA; cdr3_aa: CASSTVAGVKADTQYF
j_call: TRBJ1-5; v_call: TRBV12-3/TRBV12-4; clone_size: NA; cdr3_aa: CASSRDREQPQHF
j_call: TRBJ1-5; v_call: TRBV6-2/TRBV6-3; clone_size: NA; cdr3_aa: CASGVLRQPQHF
j_call: TRBJ2-3; v_call: TRBV20-1; clone_size: few; cdr3_aa: CSAEGARQRSTDTQYF
j_call: TRBJ2-1; v_call: TRBV9; clone_size: once; cdr3_aa: CASSVGGGRGGNEQFF
j_call: TRBJ2-5; v_call: TRBV25-1; clone_size: few; cdr3_aa: CASTSGPWDEQYF
j_call: TRBJ2-6; v_call: TRBV6-5; clone_size: NA; cdr3_aa: CASSYQTPSGANVLTF
j_call: TRBJ2-1; v_call: TRBV28; clone_size: many; cdr3_aa: CASSTPGTSGRANEQFF
j_call: TRBJ1-6; v_call: TRBV6-6; clone_size: NA; cdr3_aa: CASSYSGQGNSPLHF
j_call: TRBJ2-3; v_call: TRBV7-2; clone_size: NA; cdr3_aa: CASSLRSSRGFSTDTQYF
j_call: TRBJ1-2; v_call: TRBV12-3/TRBV12-4; clone_size: few; cdr3_aa: CASSFRTHRGHGYTF
j_call: TRBJ1-2; v_call: TRBV4-1; clone_size: NA; cdr3_aa: CASSQDPQNYGYTF
j_call: NA; v_call: TRBV6-1; clone_size: few; cdr3_aa: CASSNTGSHEQYF
j_call: TRBJ1-6; v_call: TRBV5-1; clone_size: NA; cdr3_aa: CASSSRQGSSYNSPLHF
j_call: TRBJ2-2; v_call: TRBV2; clone_size: NA; cdr3_aa: CASKDSGRFVGELFF